This T cell receptor beta chain was recorded in a study of T cell changes during pregnancy in multiple sclerosis. This clone was observed once. In germline, CDR1 is SGDLS, CDR2 YYNGEE. The CDR3 is 15 amino acids. Trimming took off 6 bases at V and 0 bases at J, with 15 bases between the two ends. Produced via immunoSEQ multiplex PCR; TCRdb's table is partial and in-frame only. This sample carries under 70,000 clones, more than 75% of them seen once, and the ten largest clones take 1% to 1.5%. The specimen comprised peripheral blood, sampled in the second trimester of pregnancy. V and J are TRBV9 and TRBJ1-2, with D perhaps matching TRBD1 (5 bases). The sequence was collected from a female donor with multiple sclerosis, enrolled in a pregnancy study. DNA for the CDR3: TGTGCCAGCACCTCACCGGACACCGCTAACTATGGCTACACCTTC. Its translation is CASTSPDTANYGYTF.